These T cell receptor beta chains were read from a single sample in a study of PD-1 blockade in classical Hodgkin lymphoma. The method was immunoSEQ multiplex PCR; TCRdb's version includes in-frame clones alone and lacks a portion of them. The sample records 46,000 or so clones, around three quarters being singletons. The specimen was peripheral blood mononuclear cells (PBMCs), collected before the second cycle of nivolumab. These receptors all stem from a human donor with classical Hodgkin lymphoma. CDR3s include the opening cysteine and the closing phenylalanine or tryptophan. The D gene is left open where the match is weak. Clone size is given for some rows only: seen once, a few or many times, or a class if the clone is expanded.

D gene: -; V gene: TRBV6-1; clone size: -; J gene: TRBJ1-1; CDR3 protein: CASSSTDKNTEAFF; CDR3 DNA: TGTGCCAGCAGTAGCACCGATAAGAACACTGAAGCTTTCTTT
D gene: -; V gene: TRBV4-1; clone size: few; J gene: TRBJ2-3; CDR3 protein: CASSPETPTRLLVGTDTQYF; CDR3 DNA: TGCGCCAGCAGCCCCGAAACCCCAACGAGGCTACTAGTCGGCACAGATACGCAGTATTTT
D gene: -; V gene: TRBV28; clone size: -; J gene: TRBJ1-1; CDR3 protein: CASSLLAANTEAFF; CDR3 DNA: TGTGCCAGCAGTTTATTAGCAGCGAACACTGAAGCTTTCTTT
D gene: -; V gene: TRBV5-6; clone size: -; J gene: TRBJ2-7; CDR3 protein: CASSLDLPGLASYEQYF; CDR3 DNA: TGTGCCAGCAGCTTGGACCTGCCGGGGCTAGCTTCCTACGAGCAGTACTTC
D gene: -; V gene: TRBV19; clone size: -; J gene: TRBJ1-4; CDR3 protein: CASSEPSLNEKLFF; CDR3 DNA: TGTGCCAGTAGTGAGCCCAGCCTTAATGAAAAACTGTTTTTT
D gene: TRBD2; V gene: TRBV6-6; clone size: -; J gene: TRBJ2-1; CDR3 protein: CASSDSGVGRNEQFF; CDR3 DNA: TGTGCCAGCAGTGATAGCGGGGTTGGCCGCAATGAGCAGTTCTTC
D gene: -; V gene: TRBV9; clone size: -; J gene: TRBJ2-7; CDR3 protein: CASSVGHLTHEQYF; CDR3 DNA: TGTGCCAGCAGCGTCGGACATCTTACCCACGAGCAGTACTTC
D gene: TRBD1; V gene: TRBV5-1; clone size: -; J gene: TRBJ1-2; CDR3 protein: CASSLWGRQGEYGYTF; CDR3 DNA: TGCGCCAGCAGCTTATGGGGCCGACAGGGGGAATATGGCTACACCTTC
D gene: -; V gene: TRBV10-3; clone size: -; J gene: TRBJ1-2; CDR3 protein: CAISESRESRGYTF; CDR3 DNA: TGTGCCATCAGTGAGTCACGCGAAAGTCGGGGCTACACCTTC
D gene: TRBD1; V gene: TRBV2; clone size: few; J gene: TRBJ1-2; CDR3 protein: CASSEVGQGRYGYTF; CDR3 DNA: TGTGCCAGCAGTGAAGTAGGACAGGGACGCTATGGCTACACCTTC
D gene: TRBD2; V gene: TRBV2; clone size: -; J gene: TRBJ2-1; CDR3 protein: CASSDLVLVAGGNEQFF; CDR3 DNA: TGTGCCAGCAGTGATTTGGTTCTCGTAGCGGGAGGGAATGAGCAGTTCTTC
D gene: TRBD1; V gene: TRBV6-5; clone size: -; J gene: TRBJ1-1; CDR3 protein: CASSQGGLTEAFF; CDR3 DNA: TGTGCCAGCAGCCAAGGGGGCCTCACTGAAGCTTTCTTT
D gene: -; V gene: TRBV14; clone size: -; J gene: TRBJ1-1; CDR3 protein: CASSQAWAAGVPEAFF; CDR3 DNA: TGTGCCAGCAGCCAAGCTTGGGCCGCAGGGGTTCCTGAAGCTTTCTTT
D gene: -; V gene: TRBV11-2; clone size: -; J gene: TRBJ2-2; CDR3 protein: CATKGSANTGELFF; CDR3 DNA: TGTGCCACCAAGGGCAGTGCGAACACCGGGGAGCTGTTTTTT
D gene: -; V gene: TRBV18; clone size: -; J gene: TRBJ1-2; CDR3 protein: CASSPPEGVVYGYTF; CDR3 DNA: TGTGCCAGCTCACCACCGGAGGGGGTAGTCTATGGCTACACCTTC
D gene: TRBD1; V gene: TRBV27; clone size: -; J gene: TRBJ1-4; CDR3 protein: CASSRRTGTAPGTNEKLFF; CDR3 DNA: TGTGCCAGCAGCCGACGGACAGGGACAGCTCCTGGGACTAATGAAAAACTGTTTTTT